One sample yielded the 22 T cell receptor beta chains listed below, sequenced in a study of graft-versus-host responses after intestinal transplantation. TCRdb's copy holds only in-frame clones and misses some; the assay was immunoSEQ multiplex PCR. The sample has around 54,000 clones; about 90% are singletons. The material was PBMCs, obtained approximately 660 days after intestinal transplant. These TCRs come from a human patient who received an intestinal transplant, so some T cells may come from the graft donor.

This chain uses TRBV25-1 with TRBJ2-3; D remains unclear. CDR1 MGHDK and CDR2 SYGVNS come from the germline V gene. The CDR3 covers 14 residues. Trimming cost V 3 bases and J 0 bases, with 7 bases left between them. CDR3 nucleotide sequence: TGTGCCAGCAGTGACCGACTTAGCACAGATACGCAGTATTTT. Translated, it gives CASSDRLSTDTQYF.

The V call is TRBV6-1, the J call TRBJ2-4, with a weak D call TRBD1 (5 bases). CDR1 and CDR2 from the germline V gene are MNHNS and SASEGT. V shed 6 bases and J shed 8 bases, with 20 bases lying between them. The CDR3 has 15 residues. This CDR3 reads CASRTPGRHWDIQYF. For the CDR3, the DNA is TGTGCCAGCAGGACTCCAGGGCGACATTGGGACATTCAGTACTTC.

The chain employs TRBV7-9 and TRBJ1-2; 8 nucleotides line up with TRBD1. This CDR3 has 15 residues. Germline lookup yields CDR1 SEHNR and CDR2 FQNEAQ (reference sequence). Unmatched junction bases numbered 12, after V lost 5 bases and J lost 7 bases. CDR3 region: CASSPPGQGGFGYTF. The CDR3 DNA is TGTGCCAGCAGCCCCCCCGGACAGGGTGGTTTTGGCTACACCTTC. Looking up the rest from reference TRBV7-9 and TRBJ1-2 gives the full variable domain: DTGVSQNPRHKITKRGQNVTFRCDPISEHNRLYWYRQTLGQGPEFLTYFQNEAQLEKSRLLSDRFSAERPKGSFSTLEIQRTEQGDSAMYLCASSPPGQGGFGYTFGSGTRLTVV.

J is TRBJ2-3 and V is TRBV5-1; TRBD1 aligns across 9 bases. V was pared by 3 bases and J by 2 bases, with 7 bases of the junction left unmatched. CDR1 is SGHRS, CDR2 YFSETQ, per germline. CDR3 length equals 16 residues. For the CDR3, the DNA is TGCGCCAGCAGCTCGGGGACAGGGACAATCACAGATACGCAGTATTTT. Protein product: CASSSGTGTITDTQYF.

This chain uses TRBV5-1 with TRBJ2-7, with D perhaps TRBD1 (6 bases). From germline, CDR1 is SGHRS and CDR2 YFSETQ. The V and J ends lost 3 bases and 0 bases respectively, with 10 bases between them. There are 14 residues in the CDR3. The chain's CDR3 is CASSWDTSSYEQYF. Here the CDR3 DNA reads TGCGCCAGCAGCTGGGACACCAGCTCCTACGAGCAGTACTTC. The full variable domain, rest sourced from reference TRBV5-1 and TRBJ2-7, is KAGVTQTPRYLIKTRGQQVTLSCSPISGHRSVSWYQQTPGQGLQFLFEYFSETQRNKGNFPGRFSGRQFSNSRSEMNVSTLELGDSALYLCASSWDTSSYEQYFGPGTRLTVT.

The gene calls are TRBV5-4 and TRBJ2-3, with D possibly TRBD1 on 7 matching bases. CDR1 is SGHNT and CDR2 is YYREEE in the germline V gene (reference sequence). With 4 bases removed from V and 2 bases from J, the gap between germline ends came to 11 bases. The CDR3 length is 14 residues. The CDR3 region is CASSGGTATDTQYF. DNA of the CDR3: TGTGCCAGCAGCGGAGGGACAGCCACAGATACGCAGTATTTT.

The chain recombines TRBV5-4 with TRBJ2-7, with D tentatively TRBD1 or TRBD2 (7 bases each). V dropped 4 bases and J dropped 1 base, with 21 bases sitting between them. Per germline, CDR1 SGHNT and CDR2 YYREEE (reference sequence). The length of the CDR3 is 17 residues. CDR3 in DNA: TGTGCCAGCAGCCACAACAGGGGAGCGGGGAAATCCTACGAGCAGTACTTC. Amino acids: CASSHNRGAGKSYEQYF.

This rearrangement joins TRBV19 to TRBJ1-2, with unresolved D. The CDR3 consists of 11 residues. From germline, CDR1 is LNHDA and CDR2 SQIVND (reference sequence). Trimming pared 8 bases from V and 10 bases from J, leaving 14 bases between. This chain's CDR3 is CASALGQHYTF. The CDR3 region has the DNA TGTGCCAGTGCCCTCGGCCAGCACTACACCTTC. Drawing the rest from reference TRBV19 and TRBJ1-2, the complete variable domain is DGGITQSPKYLFRKEGQNVTLSCEQNLNHDAMYWYRQDPGQGLRLIYYSQIVNDFQKGDIAEGYSVSREKKESFPLTVTSAQKNPTAFYLCASALGQHYTFGSGTRLTVV.

The genes are TRBV19 and TRBJ2-1; D is possibly TRBD2 (5 bases). This CDR3 has 15 residues. Looked up from germline, CDR1 is LNHDA and CDR2 is SQIVND (reference sequence). V was shortened by 7 bases and J by 6 bases, with 19 bases between the two germline ends. Here the CDR3 DNA reads TGTGCCAGTACCCTTGGAGGAGGAGTGGGCAATGAGCAGTTCTTC. The encoded protein is CASTLGGGVGNEQFF.

The chain links TRBV5-4 to TRBJ2-7, with TRBD2 as a possible D gene (6 bases). Germline-derived CDR1 and CDR2 are SGHNT and YYREEE (reference sequence). V dropped 3 bases and J dropped 3 bases, with 16 bases sitting between them. The CDR3 consists of 15 residues. CDR3 bases: TGTGCCAGCAGCTCCCAGGGCTCCGGGGGCTACGAGCAGTACTTC. It is translated as CASSSQGSGGYEQYF.

The V and J genes are TRBV27 and TRBJ1-5, with D unclear. V lost 5 bases and J 6 bases, leaving 14 bases between the germline ends. Germline V CDR1 and CDR2: MNHEY, SMNVEV (reference sequence). There are 14 residues in the CDR3. Written as DNA, the CDR3 is TGTGCCAGCAGTCCGCTCAGAATTCCTCAGCCCCAGCATTTT. Its protein is CASSPLRIPQPQHF.

The chain carries TRBV5-1 and TRBJ2-5, with D tentatively TRBD1 or TRBD2 (7 bases each). Trimming removed 4 bases from V and 5 bases from J, with 18 bases in between. Germline CDR1 reads SGHRS; CDR2 reads YFSETQ. The CDR3 has 15 amino acids. CDR3: CASSPGRGREETQYF. CDR3 sequence (DNA): TGCGCCAGCAGCCCAGGGAGGGGGCGCGAGGAGACCCAGTACTTC.

This clone came up once. The V call is TRBV27, the J call TRBJ1-4; 7 nucleotides match TRBD1. Germline V CDR1 and CDR2: MNHEY, SMNVEV (reference sequence). With 4 bases clipped from V and 4 bases from J, the junction kept 3 bases outside the gene matches. This CDR3 has 14 amino acids. The DNA of the CDR3 is TGTGCCAGCAGTTGGACAGGTTTTAATGAAAAACTGTTTTTT. Its translation: CASSWTGFNEKLFF.

The rearrangement links TRBV5-1 to TRBJ1-2; weak D call: TRBD1 (6 bases). V was pared by 0 bases and J by 2 bases, with 11 bases between. Germline V gene sequence: CDR1 SGHRS, CDR2 YFSETQ. The CDR3 is 15 amino acids. The chain's CDR3 is CASSLVLDRNYGYTF. The CDR3 nucleotides read TGCGCCAGCAGCTTGGTTTTGGACAGAAACTATGGCTACACCTTC.

The J gene is TRBJ1-2, the V gene TRBV29-1, with a weak D call TRBD1 (5 bases). Germline lookup yields CDR1 SQVTM and CDR2 ANQGSEA. The V and J ends lost 4 bases and 4 bases respectively, with 19 bases between them. The CDR3 extends over 15 amino acids. CDR3 coding DNA: TGCAGCGTTGGACTTCAGGGAGTCACCCTCTATGGCTACACCTTC. Protein: CSVGLQGVTLYGYTF.

This chain links TRBV5-4 with TRBJ1-4; D gene ambiguous. Trimming stripped 0 bases from V and 3 bases from J, with 9 bases between. The CDR3 extends over 15 amino acids. The germline CDR1 and CDR2 sequences are SGHNT and YYREEE (reference sequence). CDR3 in DNA: TGTGCCAGCAGCTTGGAAGACGGACCTAATGAAAAACTGTTTTTT. It specifies CASSLEDGPNEKLFF.

The V and J genes are TRBV11-3 and TRBJ2-7, with 8 positions matching TRBD2. The germline gives CDR1 SGHNT, CDR2 YENEEA. This CDR3 comprises 16 residues. The V and J ends lost 5 bases and 0 bases, in that order; junction bases with no gene match: 9. The CDR3 DNA is TGTGCCAGCAGCCTCGTCGGGGGGGCCCCCTCCTACGAGCAGTACTTC. As protein: CASSLVGGAPSYEQYF.

The V gene is TRBV5-1, the J gene TRBJ1-1; D ambiguous. Trimming removed 4 bases from V and 1 base from J, with 11 bases in between. The CDR3 runs 14 residues. Per germline, CDR1 SGHRS and CDR2 YFSETQ. The CDR3 DNA is TGCGCCAGCAGCCAGCAGAGAGGGAACACTGAAGCTTTCTTT. This gives the protein CASSQQRGNTEAFF.

This chain connects TRBV19 to TRBJ1-5, with TRBD1 identical over 7 bases. The CDR3 contains 16 residues. Per the germline V gene, CDR1 is LNHDA and CDR2 is SQIVND (reference sequence). J lost 4 bases, V lost 3 bases, and 9 bases had no gene match. The CDR3 spells CASSMYGTVLNQPQHF. The CDR3 DNA sequence: TGTGCCAGTAGTATGTACGGGACAGTCCTTAATCAGCCCCAGCATTTT.

This CDR3 is CASSVERGASGNTIYF. CDR3 nucleotides: TGTGCCAGCAGCGTAGAGCGAGGGGCCTCTGGAAACACCATATATTTT. The chain combines TRBV9 with TRBJ1-3, with D perhaps TRBD1 (5 bases). Looked up from germline, CDR1 is SGDLS and CDR2 is YYNGEE. The germline V and J ends were trimmed by 0 bases and 0 bases, with 10 bases remaining between them. The CDR3 contains 16 residues.

The chain links TRBV6-6 to TRBJ1-5, with TRBD1 as a possible D gene (5 bases). Trimming stripped 6 bases from V and 3 bases from J, with 9 bases between. CDR1 and CDR2 (germline): MNHNY, SVGAGI (reference sequence). The CDR3 is 13 residues long. The CDR3: CASSQTVNQPQHF. The CDR3 DNA reads TGTGCCAGCAGCCAGACAGTCAATCAGCCCCAGCATTTT.

This sequence joins TRBV4-1 and TRBJ2-6; 12 bases are shared with TRBD1. Germline lookup yields CDR1 MGHRA and CDR2 YSYEKL. V trimming: 4 bases; J trimming: 3 bases; junction bases outside the gene matches: 4. The CDR3 length is 17 residues. The CDR3 nucleotides read TGCGCCAGCAGCCCGGGACAGGGGGCAGTTGGGGCCAACGTCCTGACTTTC. Translating gives CASSPGQGAVGANVLTF.